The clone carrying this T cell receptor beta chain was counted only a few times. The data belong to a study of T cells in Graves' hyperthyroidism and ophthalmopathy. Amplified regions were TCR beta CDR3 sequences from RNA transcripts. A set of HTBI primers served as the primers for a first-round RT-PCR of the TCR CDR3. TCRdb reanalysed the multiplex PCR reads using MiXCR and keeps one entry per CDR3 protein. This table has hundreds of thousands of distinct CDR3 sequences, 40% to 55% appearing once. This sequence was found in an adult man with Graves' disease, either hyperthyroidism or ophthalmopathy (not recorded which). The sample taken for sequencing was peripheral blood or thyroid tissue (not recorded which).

CDR3 in DNA: TGTGCCAGCAGTGAAGTGGGTGGGGGATTCCACTACGAGCAGTACTTC. Residues: CASSEVGGGFHYEQYF. This sequence joins TRBV6-1 and TRBJ2-7, with D possibly called TRBD1 or TRBD2 (5 bases each). The CDR3 is made up of 16 amino acids. V was clipped by 1 base and J by 3 bases, with 16 bases between them. CDR1 is MNHNS and CDR2 is SASEGT in the germline V gene.